These 19 T cell receptor beta chains share one sample of origin, sequenced in a study of T cells in localized non-small cell lung cancer. The data were produced by immunoSEQ multiplex PCR, yet TCRdb's version contains in-frame clones alone and is incomplete. There are more than 45,000 clones in the sample; approximately 75% occur only once, and around 16% lies in the top ten. The specimen comprised peripheral blood, sampled before any cancer treatment. These receptor sequences come from a man between 40 and 70 years old with stage I squamous cell lung carcinoma.

The gene calls are TRBV10-3 and TRBJ2-1, with D uncertain. The CDR3 has 12 residues. Germline V gene data show CDR1 as ENHRY and CDR2 as SYGVKD. The ends were cut back, 4 bases at V and 7 bases at J, with 8 bases in the middle. The CDR3 sequence is CAISVTGNEQFF. CDR3 sequence (DNA): TGTGCCATCAGTGTCACTGGGAATGAGCAGTTCTTC.

Here the CDR3 DNA reads TGTGCCAGTAATGGGATACCGAACACTGAAGCTTTCTTT. Amino acids: CASNGIPNTEAFF. This chain connects TRBV19 to TRBJ1-1; D is uncertain. The V gene lost 7 bases and the J gene lost 1 base, with 10 bases spanning the gap. Germline CDR1 is LNHDA and CDR2 is SQIVND (reference sequence). This CDR3 spans 13 amino acids. The full variable domain, in which reference TRBV19 and TRBJ1-1 provide the parts outside the CDR3, is DGGITQSPKYLFRKEGQNVTLSCEQNLNHDAMYWYRQDPGQGLRLIYYSQIVNDFQKGDIAEGYSVSREKKESFPLTVTSAQKNPTAFYLCASNGIPNTEAFFGQGTRLTVV.

With regard to this clone: The sample contains more than one DNA sequence encoding this CDR3. The chain is built from TRBV6-1 and TRBJ1-1, with unresolved D. The germline CDR1 and CDR2 sequences are MNHNS and SASEGT. The CDR3 extends over 12 amino acids. V gave up 7 bases and J gave up 2 bases, with 8 bases separating them. The CDR3 coding sequence is TGTGCCAGCACCCTATCTAACACTGAAGCTTTCTTT. This codes for CASTLSNTEAFF.

The chain combines TRBV7-8 with TRBJ1-1; D possibly corresponds to TRBD1 (6 bases). The CDR3 covers 15 residues. Between the trimmed V and J ends, which lost 1 base and 4 bases, there was a span of 13 bases. CDR1 and CDR2 (germline): SGHVS, FQNEAQ. CDR3 nucleotides: TGTGCCAGCAGCTTAGAGGGGGGTGGTGGCACTGAAGCTTTCTTT. Protein: CASSLEGGGGTEAFF.

V is TRBV10-3 and J is TRBJ1-5; D unresolved. V gave up 3 bases and J gave up 3 bases, with 9 bases separating them. Per germline, CDR1 ENHRY and CDR2 SYGVKD. The CDR3 contains 14 residues. In DNA, the CDR3 is TGTGCCATCAGTGAACCGGGGATCAATCAGCCCCAGCATTTT. It is translated as CAISEPGINQPQHF.

The chain carries TRBV27 and TRBJ2-7; no firm D call. V shed 6 bases and J shed 3 bases, with 15 bases lying between them. This CDR3 region has 14 residues. Germline V gives CDR1 MNHEY, CDR2 SMNVEV (reference sequence). The CDR3 reads CASRDAPSSYEQYF. The CDR3 region has the DNA TGTGCCAGCAGGGACGCACCCTCTAGCTACGAGCAGTACTTC.

The genes are TRBV30 and TRBJ1-2, with 9 bases that match TRBD1. The germline CDR1 and CDR2 sequences are GTSNPN and SVGIG (reference sequence). J gave up 2 bases and V 0 bases, and 1 base lay outside the gene matches. This CDR3 contains 14 residues. The DNA of the CDR3 is TGTGCCTGGAGTGTTGGACAGGGGAACTATGGCTACACCTTC. This gives the protein CAWSVGQGNYGYTF.

The table lists this clone with a few counts. The gene calls are TRBV7-9 and TRBJ2-5; D is possibly TRBD2 (5 bases). Trimming left V 2 bases short and J 5 bases short, with 12 bases between. Germline V lookup: CDR1 SEHNR, CDR2 FQNEAQ (reference sequence). This CDR3 has 14 residues. The CDR3 bases are TGTGCCAGCAGCTTATCCAGCCGAGGGGAGACCCAGTACTTC. It is translated as CASSLSSRGETQYF.

The genes are TRBV27 and TRBJ1-4; maybe TRBD1 (5 bases). Trimming cost V 3 bases and J 5 bases, with 10 bases left between them. CDR3 size: 14 residues. CDR1 and CDR2 (germline): MNHEY, SMNVEV (reference sequence). Written as DNA, the CDR3 is TGTGCCAGCAGTTTCTCGGGGGTAAATGAAAAACTGTTTTTT. It codes for CASSFSGVNEKLFF.

The V gene is TRBV7-2, the J gene TRBJ1-2; tentatively, D is TRBD1 (5 bases). The V gene lost 4 bases and the J gene lost 6 bases, with 12 bases spanning the gap. The CDR3 spans 13 residues. Germline V CDR1 and CDR2: SGHTA, FQGNSA. The CDR3 nucleotides are TGTGCCAGCAGCTCGGACTTGGGGGATGGCTACACCTTC. It yields the protein CASSSDLGDGYTF.

The chain joins TRBV6-1 to TRBJ1-2, with D perhaps matching TRBD1 (6 bases). V lost 6 bases, J lost 4 bases, and 12 bases lay in between. The V gene's germline CDR1 is MNHNS and CDR2 SASEGT. The CDR3 runs to 13 residues. Written as DNA, the CDR3 is TGTGCCAGCAGCCACAGGGTCACCTATGGCTACACCTTC. Encoded protein: CASSHRVTYGYTF.

This clone was found a few times. The V call is TRBV4-2, the J call TRBJ1-5, with D possibly matching TRBD1 (5 bases). This CDR3 is built from 15 residues. The germline V gene has CDR1 LGHNA and CDR2 YNFKEQ. With 2 bases removed from V and 8 bases from J, the gap between germline ends came to 16 bases. CDR3 coding DNA: TGTGCCAGCAGCCAAAATCCTCGGGGGATGGAGCCCCAGCATTTT. It is translated as CASSQNPRGMEPQHF.

V gene TRBV6-5 combines with J gene TRBJ2-5; the match to TRBD2 covers 12 bases. Per the germline V gene, CDR1 is MNHEY and CDR2 is SVGAGI. Germline trimming cut 5 bases from V and 1 base from J; bases unmatched to any gene: 2. CDR3 length equals 15 residues. The CDR3 DNA follows: TGTGCCAGCAGTCGACTAGCGGGGGCCCAAGAGACCCAGTACTTC. Its protein product is CASSRLAGAQETQYF.

This clone occurred once. The chain is built from TRBV10-3 and TRBJ2-1; D gene unclear. The length of the CDR3 is 13 residues. The V gene lost 6 bases and the J gene lost 6 bases, with 12 bases spanning the gap. The germline gives CDR1 ENHRY, CDR2 SYGVKD. CDR3 loop: CAIRDPPANEQFF. The CDR3, as DNA: TGTGCCATCAGGGACCCTCCCGCCAATGAGCAGTTCTTC.

This clone came up a few times. The rearrangement uses TRBV5-1 and TRBJ2-7; 10 bases align to TRBD2. With V trimmed by 0 bases and J by 3 bases, 6 bases remained unmatched. Germline CDR1 reads SGHRS; CDR2 reads YFSETQ. This CDR3 spans 16 amino acids. Here the CDR3 reads CASSLGTSGVGYEQYF. The CDR3 coding sequence is TGCGCCAGCAGCTTGGGGACTAGCGGAGTCGGCTACGAGCAGTACTTC.

This clone showed up just a few times. The chain couples TRBV6-6 to TRBJ2-3, with 10 bases that match TRBD2. Trimming cost V 2 bases and J 6 bases; bases outside gene matches: 8. Germline V gives CDR1 MNHNY, CDR2 SVGAGI (reference sequence). The CDR3 is 16 amino acids. This chain's CDR3 is CASSYPQRGGWDTQYF. As DNA, the CDR3 is TGTGCCAGCAGTTACCCACAGCGGGGGGGGTGGGATACGCAGTATTTT.

This chain connects TRBV6-5 to TRBJ2-3; D gene unclear. Trimming pared 4 bases from V and 0 bases from J, leaving 5 bases between. CDR1 and CDR2 (germline): MNHEY, SVGAGI. The CDR3 consists of 13 residues. The CDR3 is CASSSGSTDTQYF. CDR3 DNA sequence: TGTGCCAGCAGTTCGGGTAGCACAGATACGCAGTATTTT.

This clone has only a few counts. The chain couples TRBV11-3 to TRBJ2-7; D is undetermined. Trimming took 5 bases from V and 4 from J, leaving 12 bases between them. Looked up from germline, CDR1 is SGHNT and CDR2 is YENEEA. The CDR3 length is 13 residues. In DNA form, the CDR3 reads TGTGCCAGCAGCCCCCGGTCCTCTTACGAGCAGTACTTC. Translation: CASSPRSSYEQYF.

The V gene is TRBV6-6, the J gene TRBJ2-5; 12 bases are a match to TRBD2. Germline V gene lookup returns CDR1 MNHNY and CDR2 SVGAGI (reference sequence). V shed 5 bases, J shed 2 bases, and the junction held 6 bases outside the gene matches. The CDR3 sequence is 16 residues long. CDR3 bases: TGTGCCAGCAGTCAGTCTAGCGGGGGGGGTCAAGAGACCCAGTACTTC. Protein product: CASSQSSGGGQETQYF.